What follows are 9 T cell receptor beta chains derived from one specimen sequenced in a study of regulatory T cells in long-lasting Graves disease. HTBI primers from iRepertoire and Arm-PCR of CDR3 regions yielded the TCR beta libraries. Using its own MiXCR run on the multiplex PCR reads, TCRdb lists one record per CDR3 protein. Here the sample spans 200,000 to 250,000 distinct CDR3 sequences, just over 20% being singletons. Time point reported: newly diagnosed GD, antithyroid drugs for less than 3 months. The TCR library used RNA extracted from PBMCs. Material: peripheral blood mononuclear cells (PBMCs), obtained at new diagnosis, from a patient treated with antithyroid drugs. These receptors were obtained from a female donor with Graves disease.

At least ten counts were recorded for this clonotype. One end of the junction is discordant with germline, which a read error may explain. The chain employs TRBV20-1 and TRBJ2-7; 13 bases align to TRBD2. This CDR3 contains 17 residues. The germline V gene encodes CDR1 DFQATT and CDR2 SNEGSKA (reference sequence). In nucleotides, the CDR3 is TGCAATGCTAGCGGACTAGCGGGAGCTGCGGCCGCCCACGAGCAGTACTTC. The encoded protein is CNASGLAGAAAAHEQYF.

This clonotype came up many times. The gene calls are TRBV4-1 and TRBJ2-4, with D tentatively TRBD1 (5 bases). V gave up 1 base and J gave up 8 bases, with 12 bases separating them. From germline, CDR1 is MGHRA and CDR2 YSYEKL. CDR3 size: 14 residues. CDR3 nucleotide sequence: TGCGCCAGCAGCCAAGTGAAGGGGCAGGACATTCAGTACTTC. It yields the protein CASSQVKGQDIQYF.

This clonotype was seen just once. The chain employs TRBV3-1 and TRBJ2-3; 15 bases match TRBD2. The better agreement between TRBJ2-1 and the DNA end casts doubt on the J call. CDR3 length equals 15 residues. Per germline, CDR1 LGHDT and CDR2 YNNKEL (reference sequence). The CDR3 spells CATGLAGGRYNEQFF. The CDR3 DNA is TGTGCCACCGGACTAGCGGGGGGGCGGTACAATGAGCAGTTCTTC.

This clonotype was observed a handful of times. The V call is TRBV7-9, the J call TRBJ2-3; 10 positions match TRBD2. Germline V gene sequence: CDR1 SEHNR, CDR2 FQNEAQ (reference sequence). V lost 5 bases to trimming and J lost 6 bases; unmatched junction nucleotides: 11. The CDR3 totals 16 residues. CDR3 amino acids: CASSQLTSGLSDTQYF. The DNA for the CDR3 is TGTGCCAGCAGCCAGCTGACTAGCGGGCTGTCCGATACGCAGTATTTT.

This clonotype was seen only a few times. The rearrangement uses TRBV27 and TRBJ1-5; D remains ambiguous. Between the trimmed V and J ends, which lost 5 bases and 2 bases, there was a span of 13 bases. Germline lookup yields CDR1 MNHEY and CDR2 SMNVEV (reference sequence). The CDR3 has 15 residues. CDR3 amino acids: CASSPFESGNQPQHF. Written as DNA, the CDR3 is TGTGCCAGCAGTCCCTTTGAAAGCGGCAATCAGCCCCAGCATTTT.

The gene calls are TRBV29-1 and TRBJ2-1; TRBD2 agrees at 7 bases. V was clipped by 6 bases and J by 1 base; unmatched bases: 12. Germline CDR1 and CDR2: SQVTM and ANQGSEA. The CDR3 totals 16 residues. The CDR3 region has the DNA TGCAGCGTGGGATTCAGCGGGGACCCTTCCTACAATGAGCAGTTCTTC. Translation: CSVGFSGDPSYNEQFF.

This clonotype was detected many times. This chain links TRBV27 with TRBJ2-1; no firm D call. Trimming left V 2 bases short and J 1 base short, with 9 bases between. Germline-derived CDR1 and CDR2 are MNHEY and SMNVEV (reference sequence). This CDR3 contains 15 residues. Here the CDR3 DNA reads TGTGCCAGCAGTTTACGGTCTAGTTCCTACAATGAGCAGTTCTTC. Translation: CASSLRSSSYNEQFF.

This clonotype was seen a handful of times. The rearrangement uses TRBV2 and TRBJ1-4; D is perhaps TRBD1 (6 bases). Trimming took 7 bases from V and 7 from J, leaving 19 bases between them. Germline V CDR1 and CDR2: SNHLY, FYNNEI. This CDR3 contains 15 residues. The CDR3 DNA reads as TGTGCCAGCACCTCCAGGGGAGCGCGTGGTGAAAAACTGTTTTTT. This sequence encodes CASTSRGARGEKLFF.

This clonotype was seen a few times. The CDR3 DNA sequence: TGTGCCACCAGTGACTGGGACAGGGCAGGGACAGATACGCAGTATTTT. This gives the protein CATSDWDRAGTDTQYF. The chain couples TRBV24-1 to TRBJ2-3; 9 bases agree with TRBD1. CDR1 is KGHDR, CDR2 SFDVKD, per germline. The CDR3 spans 16 residues. V lost 4 bases to trimming and J lost 3 bases; unmatched junction nucleotides: 7.